The clone carrying this T cell receptor (beta chain) was picked up a small number of times. Antigen specificity is unknown. CDR3 size: 18 residues. Germline trimming cut 3 bases from V and 0 bases from J; bases unmatched to any gene: 7. Germline V gene sequence: CDR1 ENHRY, CDR2 SYGVKD. TCRdb re-called the RT-PCR reads with MiXCR, one entry per CDR3 protein. Here the sample spans approximately 480,000 distinct CDR3 sequences, about 10% being singletons. This entry belongs to a study of response to subunit inactivated influenza vaccine. Findings of the study overall: The study's authors posited that every seasonal influenza vaccination enlists few new T cells.

This specimen was PBMCs from blood, taken roughly 47 days after vaccination. This sequence joins TRBV10-3 and TRBJ2-4, with 11 bases matching TRBD2. The receptor was derived from a man aged 45 to 65 who received an inactivated influenza vaccine. The CDR3 DNA reads TGTGCCATCAGTGATCCGGTAGCGGGAGGGCTAGCCAAAAACATTCAGTACTTC. This translates into CAISDPVAGGLAKNIQYF.